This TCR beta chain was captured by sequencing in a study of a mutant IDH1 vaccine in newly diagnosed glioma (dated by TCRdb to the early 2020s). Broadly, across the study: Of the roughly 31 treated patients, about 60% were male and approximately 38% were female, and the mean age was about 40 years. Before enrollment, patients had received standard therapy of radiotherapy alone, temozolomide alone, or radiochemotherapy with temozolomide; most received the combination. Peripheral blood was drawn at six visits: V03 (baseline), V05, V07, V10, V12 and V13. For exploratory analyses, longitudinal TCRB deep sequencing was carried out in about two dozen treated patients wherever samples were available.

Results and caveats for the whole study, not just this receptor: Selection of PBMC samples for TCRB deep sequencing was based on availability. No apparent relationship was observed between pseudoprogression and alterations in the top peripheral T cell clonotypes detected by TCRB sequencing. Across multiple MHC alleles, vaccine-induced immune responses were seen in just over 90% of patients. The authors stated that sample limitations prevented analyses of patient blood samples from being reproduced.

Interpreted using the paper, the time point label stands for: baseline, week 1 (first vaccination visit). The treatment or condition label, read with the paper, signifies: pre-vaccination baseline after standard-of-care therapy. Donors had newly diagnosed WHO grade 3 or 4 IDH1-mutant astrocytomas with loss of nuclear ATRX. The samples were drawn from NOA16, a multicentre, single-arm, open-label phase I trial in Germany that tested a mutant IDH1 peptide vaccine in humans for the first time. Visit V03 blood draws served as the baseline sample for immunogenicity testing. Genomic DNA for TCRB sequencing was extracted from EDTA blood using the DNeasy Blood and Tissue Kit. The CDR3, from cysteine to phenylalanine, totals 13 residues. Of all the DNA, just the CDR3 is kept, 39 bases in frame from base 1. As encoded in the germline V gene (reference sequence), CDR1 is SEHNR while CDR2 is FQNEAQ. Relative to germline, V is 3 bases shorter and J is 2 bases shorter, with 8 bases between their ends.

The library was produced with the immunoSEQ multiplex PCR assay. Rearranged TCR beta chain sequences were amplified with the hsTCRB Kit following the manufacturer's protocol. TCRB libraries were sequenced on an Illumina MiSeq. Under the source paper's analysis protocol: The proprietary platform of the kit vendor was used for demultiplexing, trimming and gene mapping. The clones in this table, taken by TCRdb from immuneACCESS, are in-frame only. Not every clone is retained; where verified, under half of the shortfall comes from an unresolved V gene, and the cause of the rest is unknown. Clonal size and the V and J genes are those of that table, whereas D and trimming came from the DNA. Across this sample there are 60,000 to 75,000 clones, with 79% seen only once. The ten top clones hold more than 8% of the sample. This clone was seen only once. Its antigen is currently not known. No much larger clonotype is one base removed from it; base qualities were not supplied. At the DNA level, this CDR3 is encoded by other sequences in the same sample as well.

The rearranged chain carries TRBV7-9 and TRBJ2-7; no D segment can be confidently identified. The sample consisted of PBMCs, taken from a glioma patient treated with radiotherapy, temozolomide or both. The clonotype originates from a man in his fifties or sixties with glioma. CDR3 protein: CASSFGRTYEQYF. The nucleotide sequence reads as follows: TGTGCCAGCAGCTTTGGCCGAACCTACGAGCAGTACTTC.